This is a list of T cell receptor beta chains from one sample in a study of T-cell reconstitution after alpha-beta-depleted transplantation in children. Using its own MiXCR run on the PCR reads, TCRdb lists one record per CDR3 protein. The table has approximately 80,000 distinct CDR3 sequences, roughly an eighth seen once. The sample in question was PBMCs, mostly from graft donor cells, obtained 180 days after TCRalphabeta/CD19-depleted stem cell transplant. Receptors were obtained from a male patient under 10 years old who had a stem cell transplant for acute lymphoblastic leukemia, so the T cells may come from the graft donor. Each CDR3 is given with its conserved first and last residue. Each record gives: CDR3 protein, CDR3 DNA, clone size, J gene, D gene, V gene, CDR3 length. The D gene is left open where the match is weak. Clone size appears in some rows only: once, few, many, or a class for an expanded clone.

CDR3aa: CSAWSGGAYNEQFF
CDR3nt: TGCAGCGCCTGGAGCGGGGGGGCTTACAATGAGCAGTTCTTC
abundance: few
j_gene: TRBJ2-1
d_gene: TRBD2
v_gene: TRBV29-1
len: 14

CDR3aa: CASSLASGASGNTIYF
CDR3nt: TGTGCCAGCAGCTTAGCGTCGGGGGCATCGGGAAACACCATATATTTT
abundance: .
j_gene: TRBJ1-3
d_gene: .
v_gene: TRBV7-6
len: 16

CDR3aa: CASSLGNIDYEQYF
CDR3nt: TGTGCCAGCAGCTTAGGCAACATCGACTACGAGCAGTACTTC
abundance: .
j_gene: TRBJ2-7
d_gene: .
v_gene: TRBV11-2
len: 14

CDR3aa: CAISTTATGELFF
CDR3nt: TGTGCCATCAGCACGACAGCTACCGGGGAGCTGTTTTTT
abundance: .
j_gene: TRBJ2-2
d_gene: .
v_gene: TRBV10-3
len: 13

CDR3aa: CASSYAPLGLAGAYNEQFF
CDR3nt: TGTGCCAGCAGTTACGCGCCCTTAGGGCTAGCGGGAGCCTACAATGAGCAGTTCTTC
abundance: .
j_gene: TRBJ2-1
d_gene: TRBD2
v_gene: TRBV6-5
len: 19

CDR3aa: CATSRDLSDILDNQPQHF
CDR3nt: TGTGCCACCAGCAGAGATCTGTCCGACATCTTGGACAATCAGCCCCAGCATTTT
abundance: .
j_gene: TRBJ1-5
d_gene: .
v_gene: TRBV15
len: 18

CDR3aa: CASNPFSSTDTQYF
CDR3nt: TGTGCCAGCAACCCGTTTAGTAGCACAGATACGCAGTATTTT
abundance: .
j_gene: TRBJ2-3
d_gene: .
v_gene: TRBV12-3/TRBV12-4
len: 14

CDR3aa: CSAARGAGNTEAFF
CDR3nt: TGCAGTGCCGCTCGGGGGGCAGGGAACACTGAAGCTTTCTTT
abundance: many
j_gene: TRBJ1-1
d_gene: .
v_gene: TRBV20-1
len: 14

CDR3aa: CASSLAGGAETQYF
CDR3nt: TGCGCCAGCAGCTTGGCGGGAGGGGCAGAGACCCAGTACTTC
abundance: few
j_gene: TRBJ2-5
d_gene: TRBD2
v_gene: TRBV5-1
len: 14

CDR3aa: CASSQGGAMNTEAFF
CDR3nt: TGCGCCAGCAGCCAAGGAGGAGCTATGAACACTGAAGCTTTCTTT
abundance: few
j_gene: TRBJ1-1
d_gene: .
v_gene: TRBV4-3
len: 15

CDR3aa: CAIRDRNYEQYF
CDR3nt: TGTGCCATCAGGGACAGGAACTACGAGCAGTACTTC
abundance: many
j_gene: TRBJ2-7
d_gene: TRBD1
v_gene: TRBV10-3
len: 12

CDR3aa: CSADPTSGREETQYF
CDR3nt: TGCAGTGCTGACCCGACTAGCGGGAGGGAAGAGACCCAGTACTTC
abundance: few
j_gene: TRBJ2-5
d_gene: TRBD2
v_gene: TRBV20-1
len: 15

CDR3aa: CASSLSPYEQYF
CDR3nt: TGTGCCAGCAGCTTGTCCCCCTACGAGCAGTACTTC
abundance: .
j_gene: TRBJ2-7
d_gene: .
v_gene: TRBV5-5
len: 12

CDR3aa: CAISESRGQITDTQYF
CDR3nt: TGTGCCATCAGTGAGTCCCGGGGACAGATCACAGATACGCAGTATTTT
abundance: many
j_gene: TRBJ2-3
d_gene: TRBD1
v_gene: TRBV10-3
len: 16

CDR3aa: CASSSLRGTGQNTEAFF
CDR3nt: TGTGCCAGCAGCTCCCTTAGAGGGACAGGGCAGAACACTGAAGCTTTCTTT
abundance: few
j_gene: TRBJ1-1
d_gene: TRBD1
v_gene: TRBV7-9
len: 17

CDR3aa: CASGDRGSSGETQYF
CDR3nt: TGTGCCAGCGGGGACAGGGGCTCAAGCGGAGAGACCCAGTACTTC
abundance: few
j_gene: TRBJ2-5
d_gene: TRBD1
v_gene: TRBV10-3
len: 15

CDR3aa: CASSLRGEQPQHF
CDR3nt: TGTGCCAGCAGCCTCAGGGGGGAGCAGCCCCAGCATTTT
abundance: many
j_gene: TRBJ1-5
d_gene: TRBD1
v_gene: TRBV7-2
len: 13

CDR3aa: CASMVHRATEKLFF
CDR3nt: TGCGCCAGCATGGTACACAGGGCAACTGAAAAACTGTTTTTT
abundance: few
j_gene: TRBJ1-4
d_gene: .
v_gene: TRBV10-2
len: 14

CDR3aa: CSASDRGIKNEQFF
CDR3nt: TGCAGTGCTAGTGACAGGGGGATTAAAAATGAGCAGTTCTTC
abundance: .
j_gene: TRBJ2-1
d_gene: TRBD1
v_gene: TRBV20-1
len: 14

CDR3aa: CASSPWGGDTQYF
CDR3nt: TGTGCCAGCAGCCCATGGGGCGGAGATACGCAGTATTTT
abundance: many
j_gene: TRBJ2-3
d_gene: .
v_gene: TRBV12-3/TRBV12-4
len: 13

CDR3aa: CASSPAGAPYEQYF
CDR3nt: TGTGCCAGCTCACCCGCGGGGGCGCCTTACGAGCAGTACTTC
abundance: .
j_gene: TRBJ2-7
d_gene: .
v_gene: TRBV18
len: 14

CDR3aa: CASSFRTGLNTEAFF
CDR3nt: TGTGCCAGCAGCTTCCGGACAGGGCTGAACACTGAAGCTTTCTTT
abundance: .
j_gene: TRBJ1-1
d_gene: TRBD1
v_gene: TRBV5-4
len: 15

CDR3aa: CASSHSDRASSYEQYF
CDR3nt: TGTGCCAGCAGCCATAGCGACAGGGCGAGCTCCTACGAGCAGTACTTC
abundance: few
j_gene: TRBJ2-7
d_gene: TRBD1
v_gene: TRBV3-1
len: 16

CDR3aa: CASIPWTSGPFTGELFF
CDR3nt: TGTGCCAGTATCCCCTGGACTAGCGGACCCTTCACCGGGGAGCTGTTTTTT
abundance: .
j_gene: TRBJ2-2
d_gene: TRBD2
v_gene: TRBV19
len: 17

CDR3aa: CASSSPQFYSSGANVLTF
CDR3nt: TGTGCCAGCAGTTCGCCACAGTTCTACTCCTCTGGGGCCAACGTCCTGACTTTC
abundance: medium-sized
j_gene: TRBJ2-6
d_gene: .
v_gene: TRBV6-2/TRBV6-3
len: 18

CDR3aa: CASSQGDLLGHNEQFF
CDR3nt: TGTGCCAGCAGCCAAGGAGACCTGCTTGGGCACAATGAGCAGTTCTTC
abundance: .
j_gene: TRBJ2-1
d_gene: .
v_gene: TRBV4-2
len: 16

CDR3aa: CASSVYYRGRQPQHF
CDR3nt: TGTGCCAGCAGCGTATACTACAGGGGGCGGCAGCCCCAGCATTTT
abundance: .
j_gene: TRBJ1-5
d_gene: TRBD1
v_gene: TRBV5-6
len: 15

CDR3aa: CASSSLDSLSSYNEQFF
CDR3nt: TGTGCCAGCTCATCTCTCGACAGCCTCAGCTCCTACAATGAGCAGTTCTTC
abundance: .
j_gene: TRBJ2-1
d_gene: .
v_gene: TRBV18
len: 17

CDR3aa: CRAGRKGGNQPQHF
CDR3nt: TGCAGGGCGGGCAGAAAGGGGGGCAATCAGCCCCAGCATTTT
abundance: .
j_gene: TRBJ1-5
d_gene: .
v_gene: TRBV20-1
len: 14

CDR3aa: CASSLYRLHEQYF
CDR3nt: TGTGCCAGCAGCTTGTACAGGTTACACGAGCAGTACTTC
abundance: many
j_gene: TRBJ2-7
d_gene: .
v_gene: TRBV7-2
len: 13

CDR3aa: CSARGYEQYF
CDR3nt: TGCAGTGCTAGGGGTTACGAGCAGTACTTC
abundance: many
j_gene: TRBJ2-7
d_gene: .
v_gene: TRBV20-1
len: 10

CDR3aa: CASSPSDTQYF
CDR3nt: TGTGCCAGCAGTCCGTCAGACACCCAGTACTTC
abundance: .
j_gene: TRBJ2-5
d_gene: .
v_gene: TRBV12-3/TRBV12-4
len: 11

CDR3aa: CASSFDRDNEQFF
CDR3nt: TGCGCCAGCAGTTTCGACAGGGACAATGAGCAGTTCTTC
abundance: .
j_gene: TRBJ2-1
d_gene: TRBD1
v_gene: TRBV4-1
len: 13

CDR3aa: CSARDREGEAFF
CDR3nt: TGCAGTGCTAGGGACAGGGAAGGTGAAGCTTTCTTT
abundance: few
j_gene: TRBJ1-1
d_gene: TRBD1
v_gene: TRBV20-1
len: 12

CDR3aa: CASSLEAINTGELFF
CDR3nt: TGCGCCAGCAGCTTGGAAGCTATCAACACCGGGGAGCTGTTTTTT
abundance: few
j_gene: TRBJ2-2
d_gene: .
v_gene: TRBV5-1
len: 15

CDR3aa: CASSQTGRETQYF
CDR3nt: TGTGCCAGCAGCCAGACAGGGCGAGAGACCCAGTACTTC
abundance: .
j_gene: TRBJ2-5
d_gene: TRBD1
v_gene: TRBV7-9
len: 13

CDR3aa: CSAAQVQFF
CDR3nt: TGCAGTGCAGCGCAGGTTCAGTTCTTC
abundance: .
j_gene: TRBJ2-1
d_gene: .
v_gene: TRBV20-1
len: 9

CDR3aa: CASSVGNSNQPQHF
CDR3nt: TGTGCCAGCAGCGTAGGAAATAGCAATCAGCCCCAGCATTTT
abundance: few
j_gene: TRBJ1-5
d_gene: .
v_gene: TRBV9
len: 14

CDR3aa: CATSDPSYGLASTDTQYF
CDR3nt: TGTGCCACCAGTGATCCGTCCTATGGACTAGCGAGCACAGATACGCAGTATTTT
abundance: .
j_gene: TRBJ2-3
d_gene: TRBD2
v_gene: TRBV24-1
len: 18

CDR3aa: CATLRGGRSGELFF
CDR3nt: TGTGCCACCCTGCGGGGGGGCCGTAGCGGGGAGCTGTTTTTT
abundance: .
j_gene: TRBJ2-2
d_gene: TRBD2
v_gene: TRBV15
len: 14

CDR3aa: CASSPWTVFQETQYF
CDR3nt: TGCGCCAGCAGCCCCTGGACAGTTTTTCAAGAGACCCAGTACTTC
abundance: many
j_gene: TRBJ2-5
d_gene: .
v_gene: TRBV5-1
len: 15

CDR3aa: CASSQGSSGRAGYNEQFF
CDR3nt: TGTGCCAGCAGCCAAGGGAGTAGCGGGAGGGCGGGCTACAATGAGCAGTTCTTC
abundance: many
j_gene: TRBJ2-1
d_gene: TRBD2
v_gene: TRBV4-2
len: 18

CDR3aa: CASSHTGSSYNEQFF
CDR3nt: TGTGCCAGCAGCCATACAGGGAGCTCCTACAATGAGCAGTTCTTC
abundance: few
j_gene: TRBJ2-1
d_gene: .
v_gene: TRBV4-2
len: 15

CDR3aa: CASSLDAASGGAGYNEQFF
CDR3nt: TGTGCCAGCAGCTTAGACGCGGCTAGCGGGGGGGCAGGCTACAATGAGCAGTTCTTC
abundance: few
j_gene: TRBJ2-1
d_gene: TRBD2
v_gene: TRBV11-2
len: 19

CDR3aa: CSVYGPGPGTEAFF
CDR3nt: TGCAGTGTTTACGGCCCAGGGCCCGGCACTGAAGCTTTCTTT
abundance: many
j_gene: TRBJ1-1
d_gene: .
v_gene: TRBV20-1
len: 14

CDR3aa: CASSSPSGTAYNEQFF
CDR3nt: TGTGCCAGCAGTTCCCCTAGCGGGACGGCCTACAATGAGCAGTTCTTC
abundance: many
j_gene: TRBJ2-1
d_gene: TRBD2
v_gene: TRBV6-5
len: 16

CDR3aa: CASSLMGPGLALGGQYF
CDR3nt: TGTGCCAGCAGCCTCATGGGCCCGGGACTAGCCCTCGGCGGGCAGTATTTT
abundance: .
j_gene: TRBJ2-3
d_gene: TRBD2
v_gene: TRBV7-3
len: 17

CDR3aa: CASSLRRTVGEQFF
CDR3nt: TGTGCCAGCAGTTTACGTCGGACAGTCGGTGAGCAGTTCTTC
abundance: many
j_gene: TRBJ2-1
d_gene: .
v_gene: TRBV12-3/TRBV12-4
len: 14

CDR3aa: CASSVVASGATDTQYF
CDR3nt: TGTGCCAGCAGCGTAGTGGCTAGCGGGGCCACAGATACGCAGTATTTT
abundance: few
j_gene: TRBJ2-3
d_gene: TRBD2
v_gene: TRBV9
len: 16

CDR3aa: CASSLRRRDIQYF
CDR3nt: TGTGCCAGCAGCTTAAGGCGTAGGGACATTCAGTACTTC
abundance: .
j_gene: TRBJ2-4
d_gene: .
v_gene: TRBV7-2
len: 13

CDR3aa: CASSEGFPLAKNIQYF
CDR3nt: TGCGCCAGCAGCGAGGGGTTCCCCCTAGCCAAAAACATTCAGTACTTC
abundance: .
j_gene: TRBJ2-4
d_gene: .
v_gene: TRBV5-1
len: 16

CDR3aa: CASSLANQPQHF
CDR3nt: TGTGCCAGCAGCTTGGCCAATCAGCCCCAGCATTTT
abundance: .
j_gene: TRBJ1-5
d_gene: .
v_gene: TRBV5-6
len: 12

CDR3aa: CASTPLGGSAGELFF
CDR3nt: TGTGCCAGCACTCCTCTTGGAGGGTCGGCCGGGGAGCTGTTTTTT
abundance: .
j_gene: TRBJ2-2
d_gene: .
v_gene: TRBV7-9
len: 15

CDR3aa: CASSLGGNSPLHF
CDR3nt: TGTGCCAGCAGCCTAGGGGGGAATTCACCCCTCCACTTT
abundance: few
j_gene: TRBJ1-6
d_gene: .
v_gene: TRBV12-3/TRBV12-4
len: 13

CDR3aa: CASSWLRTRRNAGELFF
CDR3nt: TGCGCCAGCAGCTGGTTACGGACTAGAAGGAACGCCGGGGAGCTGTTTTTT
abundance: few
j_gene: TRBJ2-2
d_gene: TRBD2
v_gene: TRBV5-1
len: 17